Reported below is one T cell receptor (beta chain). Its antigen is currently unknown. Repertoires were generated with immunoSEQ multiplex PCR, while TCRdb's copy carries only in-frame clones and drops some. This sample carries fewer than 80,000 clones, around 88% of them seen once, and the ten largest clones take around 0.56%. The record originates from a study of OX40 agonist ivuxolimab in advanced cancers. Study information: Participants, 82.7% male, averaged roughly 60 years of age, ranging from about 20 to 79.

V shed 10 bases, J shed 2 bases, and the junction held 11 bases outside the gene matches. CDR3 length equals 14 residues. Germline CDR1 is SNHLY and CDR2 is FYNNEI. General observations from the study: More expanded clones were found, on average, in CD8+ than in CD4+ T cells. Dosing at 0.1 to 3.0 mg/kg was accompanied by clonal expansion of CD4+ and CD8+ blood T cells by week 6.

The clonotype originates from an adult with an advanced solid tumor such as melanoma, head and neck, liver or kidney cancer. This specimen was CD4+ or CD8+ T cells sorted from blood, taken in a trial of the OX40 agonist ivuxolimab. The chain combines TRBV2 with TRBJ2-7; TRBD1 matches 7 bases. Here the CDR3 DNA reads TGTGCCATAATCCCCGGGACAGCCGCCTACGAGCAGTACTTC. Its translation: CAIIPGTAAYEQYF. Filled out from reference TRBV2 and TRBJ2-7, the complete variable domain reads EPEVTQTPSHQVTQMGQEVILRCVPISNHLYFYWYRQILGQKVEFLVSFYNNEISEKSEIFDDQFSVERPDGSNFTLKIRSTKLEDSAMYFCAIIPGTAAYEQYFGPGTRLTVT.